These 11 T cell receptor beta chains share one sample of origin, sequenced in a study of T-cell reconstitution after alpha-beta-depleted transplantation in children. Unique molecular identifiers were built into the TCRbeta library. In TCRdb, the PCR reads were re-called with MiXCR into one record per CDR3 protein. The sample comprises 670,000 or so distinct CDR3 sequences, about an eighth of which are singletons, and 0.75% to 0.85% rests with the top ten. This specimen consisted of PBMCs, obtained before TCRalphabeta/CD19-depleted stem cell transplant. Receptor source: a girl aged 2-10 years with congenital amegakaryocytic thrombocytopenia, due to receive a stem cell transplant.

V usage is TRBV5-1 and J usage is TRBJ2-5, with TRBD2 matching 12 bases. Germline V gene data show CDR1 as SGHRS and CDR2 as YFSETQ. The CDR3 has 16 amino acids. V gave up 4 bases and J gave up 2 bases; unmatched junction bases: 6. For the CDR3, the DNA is TGCGCCAGCAGCCTCAGGACTAGCGGGGCTCAAGAGACCCAGTACTTC. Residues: CASSLRTSGAQETQYF.

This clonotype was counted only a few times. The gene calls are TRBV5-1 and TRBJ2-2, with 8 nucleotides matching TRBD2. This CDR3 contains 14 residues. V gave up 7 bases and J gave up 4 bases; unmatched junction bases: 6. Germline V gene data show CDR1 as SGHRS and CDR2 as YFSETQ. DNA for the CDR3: TGCGCCAGCGGGAGCGGGAGACCCACCGGGGAGCTGTTTTTT. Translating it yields CASGSGRPTGELFF.

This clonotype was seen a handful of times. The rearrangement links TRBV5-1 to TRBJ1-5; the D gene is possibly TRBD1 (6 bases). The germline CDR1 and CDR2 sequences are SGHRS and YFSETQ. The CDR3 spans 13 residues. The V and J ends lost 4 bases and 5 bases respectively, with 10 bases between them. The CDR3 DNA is TGCGCCAGCAGCCGAAACAGGGATCAGCCCCAGCATTTT. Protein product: CASSRNRDQPQHF.

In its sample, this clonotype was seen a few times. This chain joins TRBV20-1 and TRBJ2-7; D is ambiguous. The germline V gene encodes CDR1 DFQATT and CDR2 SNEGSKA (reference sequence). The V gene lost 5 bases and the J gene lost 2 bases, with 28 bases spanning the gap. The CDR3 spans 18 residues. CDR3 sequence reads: CSALATPPISAITYEQYF. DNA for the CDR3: TGCAGTGCTCTGGCGACCCCTCCCATCAGCGCCATAACCTACGAGCAGTACTTC.

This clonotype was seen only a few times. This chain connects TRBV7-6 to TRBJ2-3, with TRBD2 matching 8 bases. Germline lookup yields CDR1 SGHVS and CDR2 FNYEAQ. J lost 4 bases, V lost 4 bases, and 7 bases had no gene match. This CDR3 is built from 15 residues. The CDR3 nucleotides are TGTGCCAGCAGCTCGGCCGGGGGGGGCCCAGATACGCAGTATTTT. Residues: CASSSAGGGPDTQYF.

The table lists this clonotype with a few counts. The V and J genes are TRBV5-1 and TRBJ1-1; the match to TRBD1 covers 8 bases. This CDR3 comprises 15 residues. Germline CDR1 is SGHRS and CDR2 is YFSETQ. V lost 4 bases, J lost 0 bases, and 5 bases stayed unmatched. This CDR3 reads CASSGRTGLNTEAFF. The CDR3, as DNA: TGCGCCAGCAGCGGCCGGACAGGGTTGAACACTGAAGCTTTCTTT.

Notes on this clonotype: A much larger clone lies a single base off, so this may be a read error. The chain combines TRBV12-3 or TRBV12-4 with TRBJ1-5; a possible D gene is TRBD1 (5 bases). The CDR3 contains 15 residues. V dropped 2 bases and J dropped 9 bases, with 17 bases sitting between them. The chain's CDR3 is CASSLSPSGPGPQHF. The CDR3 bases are TGTGCCAGCAGTTTATCTCCGTCAGGGCCCGGGCCCCAGCATTTT.

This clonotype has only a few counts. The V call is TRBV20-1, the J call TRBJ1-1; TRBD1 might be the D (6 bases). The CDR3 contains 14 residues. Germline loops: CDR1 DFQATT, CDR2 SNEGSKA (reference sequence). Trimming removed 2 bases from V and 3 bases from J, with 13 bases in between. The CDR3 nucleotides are TGCAGTGCTAGAAGTACAGGGCGGGACACTGAAGCTTTCTTT. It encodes CSARSTGRDTEAFF.

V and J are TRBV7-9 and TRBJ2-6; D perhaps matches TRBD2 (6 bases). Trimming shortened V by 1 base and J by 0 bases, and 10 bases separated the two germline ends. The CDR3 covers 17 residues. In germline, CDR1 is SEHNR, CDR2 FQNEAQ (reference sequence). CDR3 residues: CASSLGGVSSGANVLTF. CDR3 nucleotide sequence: TGTGCCAGCAGCTTAGGCGGGGTGAGCTCTGGGGCCAACGTCCTGACTTTC.

The CDR3 DNA is TGTGCCAGCAGCTTAGTCCGGGGTCCGGCCACCGGGGAGCTGTTTTTT. Its translation is CASSLVRGPATGELFF. The V gene is TRBV7-8, the J gene TRBJ2-2; D is perhaps TRBD2 (5 bases). Germline V lookup: CDR1 SGHVS, CDR2 FQNEAQ. V was trimmed by 1 base and J by 4 bases, leaving 13 bases between them. The CDR3 covers 16 residues.

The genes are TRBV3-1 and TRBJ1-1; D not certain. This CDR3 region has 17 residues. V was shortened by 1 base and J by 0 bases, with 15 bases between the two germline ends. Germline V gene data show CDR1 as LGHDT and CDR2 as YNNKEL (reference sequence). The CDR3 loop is CASSQVIGNSMNTEAFF. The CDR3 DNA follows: TGTGCCAGCAGCCAAGTAATAGGGAACTCCATGAACACTGAAGCTTTCTTT.